The 22 T cell receptor beta chains below come from one sample, sequenced in a study of T cells after yellow fever vaccination (dated by TCRdb to about 2019). To prepare the library, 5' RACE was applied. Instrument used: Illumina HiSeq 2500. Clones were called with MiXCR by TCRdb after fastp trimmed the public reads at Q25, and only in-frame beta chains were retained. Entries are consolidated by CDR3 protein sequence, retaining the most common genes and DNA. In all, the sample holds over 300,000 distinct CDR3 sequences, and about 6.9% of those were seen once. 15% to 20% of the sample is in the top ten clones. The meaning of the sample's treatment or condition label: live attenuated yellow fever vaccine strain. The sequences come from PBMCs, collected about 49 days after the first yellow fever vaccination. The receptors derive from a man aged 18 to 29 who received the YFV17D yellow fever vaccine.

The table lists this clonotype with a few counts. The rearrangement uses TRBV4-1 and TRBJ2-1, with 8 bases matching TRBD1. CDR1 MGHRA and CDR2 YSYEKL come from the germline V gene. This CDR3 is built from 16 residues. Unmatched junction bases numbered 7, after V lost 0 bases and J lost 6 bases. This CDR3 is CASSQDRTGTLNEQFF. In DNA form, the CDR3 reads TGCGCCAGCAGCCAAGACCGGACAGGGACCCTCAATGAGCAGTTCTTC.

This rearrangement joins TRBV6-2 or TRBV6-3 to TRBJ2-2, with 9 bases that match TRBD2. CDR1 MNHEY and CDR2 SVGEGT come from the germline V gene. The V and J ends lost 5 bases and 1 base, in that order; junction bases with no gene match: 8. The CDR3 is made up of 17 amino acids. The chain's CDR3 is CASSIERGALNTGELFF. The CDR3 coding sequence is TGTGCCAGCAGTATCGAGCGGGGGGCCTTGAACACCGGGGAGCTGTTTTTT.

This clonotype was observed many times. V and J are TRBV12-3 or TRBV12-4 and TRBJ1-6; D may be TRBD1 (5 bases). This CDR3 spans 13 amino acids. Trimming pared 10 bases from V and 9 bases from J, leaving 16 bases between. The CDR3 loop reads CATRGTGVSPLHF. In DNA form, the CDR3 reads TGTGCCACTCGGGGGACCGGGGTTTCACCCCTCCACTTT.

This clonotype appeared a few times. The chain is built from TRBV18 and TRBJ1-4; 7 nucleotides agree with TRBD1. Trimming cost V 4 bases and J 4 bases; bases outside gene matches: 21. The CDR3 covers 20 residues. The germline V gene has CDR1 KGHSH and CDR2 LQKENI. For the CDR3, the DNA is TGTGCCAGCTCACTCCTCCCTCAGACAGGGAACCTGATGCGTAATGAAAAACTGTTTTTT. Translated, it gives CASSLLPQTGNLMRNEKLFF.

This clonotype has at least ten counts. The chain employs TRBV18 and TRBJ2-1; 7 bases align to TRBD1. The CDR3 extends over 15 amino acids. Germline lookup yields CDR1 KGHSH and CDR2 LQKENI. With V trimmed by 3 bases and J by 1 base, 3 bases remained unmatched. This chain's CDR3 is CASSPEGASYNEQFF. The CDR3 DNA is TGTGCCAGCTCACCCGAGGGGGCGTCCTACAATGAGCAGTTCTTC.

The J gene is TRBJ2-1, the V gene TRBV7-2; D unresolved. V was trimmed by 3 bases and J by 0 bases, leaving 6 bases between them. This CDR3 contains 14 residues. The germline V gene encodes CDR1 SGHTA and CDR2 FQGNSA. The CDR3 loop reads CASSFESSYNEQFF. The DNA of the CDR3 is TGTGCCAGCAGCTTCGAAAGCTCCTACAATGAGCAGTTCTTC.

This chain joins TRBV5-4 and TRBJ2-3, with TRBD2 matching 7 bases. V trimming: 5 bases; J trimming: 0 bases; junction bases outside the gene matches: 9. The CDR3 has 16 amino acids. Germline CDR1 SGHNT, CDR2 YYREEE (reference sequence). The CDR3 loop reads CASSSGSISSTDTQYF. CDR3 in DNA: TGTGCCAGCAGTAGCGGGTCCATCTCTAGCACAGATACGCAGTATTTT.

The V gene is TRBV6-5, the J gene TRBJ2-3, with unresolved D. CDR1 MNHEY and CDR2 SVGAGI come from the germline V gene. The CDR3 spans 15 residues. Deletions cut 0 bases from V and 2 bases from J, with 9 bases between. CDR3 sequence (DNA): TGTGCCAGCAGTTACTCCCCTAGATCCACAGATACGCAGTATTTT. Its protein product is CASSYSPRSTDTQYF.

This clonotype was picked up many times. This sequence joins TRBV15 and TRBJ2-1; no reliable D call. The V end lost 4 bases, the J end lost 3 bases, and 4 bases lay between the germline ends. The CDR3 runs to 12 residues. The germline gives CDR1 LNHNV, CDR2 YYDKDF (reference sequence). CDR3 region: CATSTGYNEQFF. The CDR3 DNA reads TGTGCCACCAGCACCGGCTACAATGAGCAGTTCTTC.

This clonotype has just a few counts. This chain connects TRBV6-1 to TRBJ1-2, with D tentatively TRBD1 (5 bases). V was cut by 6 bases and J by 4 bases, with 24 bases left in between. The CDR3 runs 17 residues. Germline lookup yields CDR1 MNHNS and CDR2 SASEGT. The CDR3 DNA is TGTGCCAGCAGACTTTCTTGGGGCGCAGATGTGATCTATGGCTACACCTTC. This encodes CASRLSWGADVIYGYTF.

There are a few counts of this clonotype. The chain links TRBV7-9 to TRBJ1-4, with D possibly TRBD1 on 6 matching bases. This CDR3 has 15 amino acids. Germline assignment: CDR1 SEHNR and CDR2 FQNEAQ (reference sequence). V was trimmed by 4 bases and J by 8 bases, leaving 17 bases between them. This CDR3 reads CASSSDDGGGEKLFF. CDR3 in DNA: TGTGCCAGCAGCTCGGACGACGGAGGGGGAGAAAAACTGTTTTTT.

This clonotype was observed a handful of times. The chain recombines TRBV5-5 with TRBJ1-5, with 10 bases matching TRBD1. The V segment lost 4 bases and the J segment 6 bases; nucleotides outside the gene matches: 10. Germline V gene data show CDR1 as SGHKS and CDR2 as YYEKEE (reference sequence). The CDR3 length is 16 residues. The CDR3 sequence: CASSTTTGGGGQPQHF. Written as DNA, the CDR3 is TGTGCCAGCAGCACTACGACAGGGGGCGGGGGTCAGCCCCAGCATTTT.

The table lists this clonotype with many counts. The chain combines TRBV20-1 with TRBJ2-7; TRBD1 might be the D (7 bases). The CDR3 loop spans 13 amino acids. CDR1 and CDR2 (germline): DFQATT, SNEGSKA (reference sequence). V lost 5 bases and J 6 bases, leaving 17 bases between the germline ends. The CDR3 DNA reads as TGCAGTGCTCCAGCGTACAGGGGAGGCGAGCAGTACTTC. Translation: CSAPAYRGGEQYF.

About this clonotype itself: A read error is possible here, since a much larger clone lies one base away. The CDR3 reads CASSSPGCTDTQYF. In DNA form, the CDR3 reads TGTGCCAGCAGTTCCCCGGGGTGCACAGATACGCAGTATTTT. V usage is TRBV6-5 and J usage is TRBJ2-3, with D possibly matching TRBD2 (5 bases). There are 14 residues in the CDR3. Germline V gene lookup returns CDR1 MNHEY and CDR2 SVGAGI. Trimming shortened V by 4 bases and J by 1 base, and 9 bases separated the two germline ends.

The CDR3 region is CSAIGTDQPQHF. Written as DNA, the CDR3 is TGCAGTGCTATAGGGACCGATCAGCCCCAGCATTTT. J is TRBJ1-5 and V is TRBV20-1; possible D gene TRBD1, 5 bases. Per germline, CDR1 DFQATT and CDR2 SNEGSKA (reference sequence). This CDR3 comprises 12 residues. V was cut by 4 bases and J by 5 bases, with 9 bases left in between.

This sequence joins TRBV7-2 and TRBJ1-5; D possibly corresponds to TRBD1 (5 bases). The CDR3 covers 15 residues. Deletions cut 1 base from V and 7 bases from J, with 14 bases between. Germline CDR1 reads SGHTA; CDR2 reads FQGNSA. Here the CDR3 reads CASSLDGTFSQPQHF. CDR3 DNA sequence: TGTGCCAGCAGCTTAGACGGGACTTTTTCCCAGCCCCAGCATTTT.

There are a few counts of this clonotype. The chain carries TRBV27 and TRBJ2-4, with D possibly being TRBD2 (5 bases). Germline loops: CDR1 MNHEY, CDR2 SMNVEV (reference sequence). This CDR3 spans 14 amino acids. The V gene lost 2 bases and the J gene lost 8 bases, with 13 bases spanning the gap. In DNA, the CDR3 is TGTGCCAGCAGTTTAGGCCTAGGGAGTCACATTCAGTACTTC. It yields the protein CASSLGLGSHIQYF.

V usage is TRBV7-8 and J usage is TRBJ1-4; TRBD1 might be the D (5 bases). Germline assignment: CDR1 SGHVS and CDR2 FQNEAQ. This CDR3 comprises 12 residues. Trimming cost V 5 bases and J 5 bases, with 6 bases left between them. The CDR3 is CASSKGNEKLFF. In DNA form, the CDR3 reads TGTGCCAGCAGCAAGGGGAATGAAAAACTGTTTTTT.

The chain recombines TRBV4-3 with TRBJ2-1; D remains ambiguous. CDR1 is LGHNA and CDR2 is YSLEER in the germline V gene. V was pared by 4 bases and J by 5 bases, with 15 bases between. The CDR3 is made up of 15 amino acids. CDR3 coding DNA: TGCGCCAGCAGCCCTCGATTAGTAGGGCACAATGAGCAGTTCTTC. It codes for CASSPRLVGHNEQFF.

This clonotype was observed many times. This chain uses TRBV20-1 with TRBJ1-4; D remains unclear. V gave up 3 bases and J gave up 5 bases, with 10 bases separating them. CDR3 length: 13 residues. Germline V gives CDR1 DFQATT, CDR2 SNEGSKA (reference sequence). DNA of the CDR3: TGCAGTGCTAGGACCGGCGGCAATGAAAAACTGTTTTTT. Its translation is CSARTGGNEKLFF.

Ten or more counts support this clonotype. V is TRBV29-1 and J is TRBJ2-2, with D tentatively TRBD1 (6 bases). The germline V and J ends were trimmed by 5 bases and 3 bases, with 10 bases remaining between them. Germline V gene lookup returns CDR1 SQVTM and CDR2 ANQGSEA. This CDR3 has 13 amino acids. CDR3 coding DNA: TGCAGCGTTTTTCCAGGGGACACCGGGGAGCTGTTTTTT. Translation: CSVFPGDTGELFF.

The chain is built from TRBV7-3 and TRBJ1-1, with 9 bases matching TRBD1. CDR3 size: 15 residues. Germline-derived CDR1 and CDR2 are SGHTA and FQGTGA. The V segment lost 5 bases and the J segment 0 bases; nucleotides outside the gene matches: 4. CDR3 loop: CASSPTGGVNTEAFF. CDR3 DNA: TGTGCCAGCAGCCCGACAGGGGGGGTGAACACTGAAGCTTTCTTT.